This T cell receptor beta chain is from a study of blood T cell repertoires in COVID-19. Study details: The United States, Italy and Spain provided the acute and convalescent COVID-19 samples.

Under the authors' procedure: From reference gene primer amplification, estimates of nucleated cell counts were derived. TCRdb's table, derived via immunoSEQ multiplex PCR, lists solely in-frame clones and lacks some. V and J calls and clone size are those listed in that table; D and trimming were worked out from the DNA. The sample holds more than 55,000 clones, approximately 90% seen once. There are 13 residues in the CDR3. Germline V CDR1 and CDR2: SGHRS, YFSETQ. V shed 4 bases and J shed 0 bases, with 7 bases lying between them. This chain uses TRBV5-1 with TRBJ2-5; D unresolved. Sequences were obtained from peripheral blood. The sequence was collected from a human donor with active COVID-19. The donor label of this sample is uncertain. DNA for the CDR3: TGCGCCAGCAGCACCGACAACCAAGAGACCCAGTACTTC. It encodes CASSTDNQETQYF.